This T cell receptor (beta chain) was recorded in a study of early T cells in non-severe SARS-CoV-2 infection. Each CDR3 protein is one row after TCRdb ran MiXCR on the 5' RACE reads. This sample has more than 60,000 distinct CDR3 sequences, with around 12% found just once. Trimming removed 2 bases from V and 3 bases from J, with 12 bases in between. Looked up from germline, CDR1 is SEHNR and CDR2 is FQNEAQ (reference sequence). CDR3 length equals 15 residues. This specimen was whole blood, taken at baseline. The TCR originated in an adult who was a healthcare worker with PCR-confirmed SARS-CoV-2 infection or an uninfected control (not recorded which). The chain uses TRBV7-9 and TRBJ2-3; no firm D call. This CDR3 is CASSLLSSVTDTQYF. In DNA form, the CDR3 reads TGTGCCAGCAGCTTATTAAGTAGTGTTACAGATACGCAGTATTTT.